One sample yielded the 8 T cell receptor beta chains listed below, sequenced in a study of blood T cell repertoires in COVID-19. Sequencing used immunoSEQ multiplex PCR; TCRdb keeps in-frame clones, though not all of them. The sample lists about 320,000 clones; roughly 90% were seen once. Sequenced material: PBMCs or T cells enriched from blood (not recorded which). The receptor source for this set is a man aged 60 to 69 who had recovered from COVID-19.

The V and J genes are TRBV19 and TRBJ1-1, with TRBD1 identical over 10 bases. The CDR3 spans 16 residues. The J segment lost 2 bases and the V segment lost 5 bases, leaving 8 bases of the junction unmatched. CDR1 and CDR2 (germline): LNHDA, SQIVND (reference sequence). The CDR3 protein is CASSARDRGANTEAFF. The CDR3 DNA follows: TGTGCCAGTAGTGCCCGGGACAGGGGTGCCAACACTGAAGCTTTCTTT.

The chain joins TRBV19 to TRBJ1-2; no reliable D call. Trimming left V 3 bases short and J 2 bases short, with 10 bases between. From germline, CDR1 is LNHDA and CDR2 SQIVND (reference sequence). This CDR3 comprises 14 residues. The CDR3: CASSIQSRNYGYTF. In DNA, the CDR3 is TGTGCCAGTAGTATTCAATCCAGGAACTATGGCTACACCTTC. The variable domain in full, completed from reference TRBV19 and TRBJ1-2, reads DGGITQSPKYLFRKEGQNVTLSCEQNLNHDAMYWYRQDPGQGLRLIYYSQIVNDFQKGDIAEGYSVSREKKESFPLTVTSAQKNPTAFYLCASSIQSRNYGYTFGSGTRLTVV.

This rearrangement joins TRBV6-6 to TRBJ1-2, with a possible D match to TRBD1 (6 bases). V gave up 0 bases and J gave up 4 bases, with 15 bases separating them. Germline-derived CDR1 and CDR2 are MNHNY and SVGAGI (reference sequence). CDR3 size: 16 residues. In nucleotides, the CDR3 is TGTGCCAGCAGTTACTCCCGAGGACAGCTGAGCTATGGCTACACCTTC. It translates to CASSYSRGQLSYGYTF.

The chain carries TRBV10-2 and TRBJ2-4; 7 bases fit TRBD1. After removal of 6 bases from V and 4 bases from J, the junction contained 3 bases not matched to a gene. In germline, CDR1 is WSHSY, CDR2 SAAADI. There are 13 residues in the CDR3. The CDR3 DNA is TGCGCCAGCAGGGACAGGAGTAAAAACATTCAGTACTTC. Amino acid sequence: CASRDRSKNIQYF.

The CDR3 sequence: CASSRASDRAYGYTF. DNA of the CDR3: TGTGCCAGCAGCCGCGCCTCGGACAGGGCCTATGGCTACACCTTC. The chain recombines TRBV7-3 with TRBJ1-2, with 8 nucleotides matching TRBD1. The CDR3 consists of 15 residues. Germline lookup yields CDR1 SGHTA and CDR2 FQGTGA. V lost 5 bases, J lost 4 bases, and 9 bases stayed unmatched.

J is TRBJ2-7 and V is TRBV7-6, with D perhaps TRBD1 (6 bases). CDR3 size: 15 residues. V lost 0 bases and J 0 bases, leaving 9 bases between the germline ends. The V gene's germline CDR1 is SGHVS and CDR2 FNYEAQ. The CDR3 region is CASSLAGAGSYEQYF. The DNA for the CDR3 is TGTGCCAGCAGCTTAGCGGGGGCTGGCTCCTACGAGCAGTACTTC.

The chain has TRBV19 and TRBJ1-1, with 9 bases lining up with TRBD1. CDR1 LNHDA and CDR2 SQIVND come from the germline V gene (reference sequence). This CDR3 contains 15 residues. The V gene end was trimmed by 11 bases and the J gene end by 0 bases; junction bases not matched to a gene: 10. The CDR3 reads CAVMTGGALNTEAFF. Here the CDR3 DNA reads TGTGCCGTGATGACAGGGGGGGCTTTGAACACTGAAGCTTTCTTT.

Concerning this clone itself: The sample contains more than one DNA sequence encoding this CDR3. The chain is built from TRBV24-1 and TRBJ2-2; no clear D. The V gene's germline CDR1 is KGHDR and CDR2 SFDVKD. Trimming removed 5 bases from V and 2 bases from J, with 5 bases in between. CDR3 size: 13 residues. Here the CDR3 DNA reads TGTGCCACCAGTGGCAGAAACACCGGGGAGCTGTTTTTT. The encoded protein is CATSGRNTGELFF.